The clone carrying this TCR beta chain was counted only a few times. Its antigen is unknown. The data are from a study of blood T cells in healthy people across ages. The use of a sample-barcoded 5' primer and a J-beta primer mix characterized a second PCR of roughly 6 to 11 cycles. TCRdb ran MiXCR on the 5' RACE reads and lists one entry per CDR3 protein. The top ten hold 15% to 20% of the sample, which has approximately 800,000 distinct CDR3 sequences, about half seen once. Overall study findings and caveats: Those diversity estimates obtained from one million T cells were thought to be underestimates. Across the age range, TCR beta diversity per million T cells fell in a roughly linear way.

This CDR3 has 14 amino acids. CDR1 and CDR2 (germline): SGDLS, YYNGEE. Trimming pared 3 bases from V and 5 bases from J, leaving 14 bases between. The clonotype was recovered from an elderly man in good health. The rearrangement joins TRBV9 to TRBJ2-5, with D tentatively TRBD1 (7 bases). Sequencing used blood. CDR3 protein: CASSGQGGLETQYF. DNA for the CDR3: TGTGCCAGCAGCGGACAGGGAGGTCTCGAGACCCAGTACTTC.